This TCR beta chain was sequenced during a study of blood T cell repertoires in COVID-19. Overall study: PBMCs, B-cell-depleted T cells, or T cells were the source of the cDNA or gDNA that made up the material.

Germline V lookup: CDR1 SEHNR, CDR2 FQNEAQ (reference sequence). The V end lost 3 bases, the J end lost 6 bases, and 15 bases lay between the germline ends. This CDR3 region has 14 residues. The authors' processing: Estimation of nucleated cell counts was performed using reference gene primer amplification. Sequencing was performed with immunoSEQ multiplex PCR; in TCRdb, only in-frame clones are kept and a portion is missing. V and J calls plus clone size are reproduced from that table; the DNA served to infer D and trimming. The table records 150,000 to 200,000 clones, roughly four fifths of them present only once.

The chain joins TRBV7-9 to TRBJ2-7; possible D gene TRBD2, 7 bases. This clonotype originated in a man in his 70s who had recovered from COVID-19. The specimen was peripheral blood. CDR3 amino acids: CASSFEGGAPEQYF. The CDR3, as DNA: TGTGCCAGCAGCTTTGAGGGGGGGGCGCCCGAGCAGTACTTC.